The following is a TCR beta chain sequence with its context. The antigen remains undetermined. The CDR3 length is 17 residues. V shed 6 bases, J shed 3 bases, and the junction held 14 bases outside the gene matches. Germline V CDR1 and CDR2: LGHDT, YNNKEL (reference sequence). The sample providers were healthy Caucasian people from Russia, aged about 6 to 100. A J-beta primer mix and a sample-barcoded 5' primer were used in a second PCR of about 7 to 12 cycles. Tagging of each cDNA molecule was performed by a template-switch adaptor with 12 random nucleotides. TCRdb called the 5' RACE reads again in MiXCR, with one record for every CDR3 protein. The sample consists of 700,000 or so distinct CDR3 sequences, about a fifth of them appearing once. These data originate in a study of blood T cells in healthy people across ages. Study outcomes and limitations: Naive CD4+ cell counts and diversity both ran higher in long-lived than in aged donors. Nothing was known about donor CMV status, and this possibly confounded expanded clonotype changes.

This sequence originates from a man between 65 and 85 years old in good health. The rearrangement uses TRBV3-1 and TRBJ2-1; TRBD2 matches at 7 bases. The sample was blood. CDR3 loop: CASSYFGGSGYYNEQFF. In DNA, the CDR3 is TGTGCCAGCAGTTACTTCGGTGGTAGCGGGTACTACAATGAGCAGTTCTTC.